The subject of this entry is one TCR beta chain. Germline V lookup: CDR1 LNHDA, CDR2 SQIVND (reference sequence). Deletions cut 6 bases from V and 4 bases from J, with 9 bases between. The CDR3 covers 12 residues. Each CDR3 protein is one row after TCRdb ran MiXCR on the 5' RACE reads. The sample lists around 56,000 distinct CDR3 sequences, nearly 25% occurring once. The time point was: technical triplicate 2. This record comes from a study of neurological immune-mediated disorders. This chain links TRBV19 with TRBJ2-5; D gene uncertain. This sequence was found in a man in his 60s with HTLV-1-associated myelopathy (HAM/TSP). The sequenced sample consisted of PBMCs. DNA of the CDR3: TGTGCCAGTAGAGCCCAAACAGAGACCCAGTACTTC. Protein: CASRAQTETQYF.